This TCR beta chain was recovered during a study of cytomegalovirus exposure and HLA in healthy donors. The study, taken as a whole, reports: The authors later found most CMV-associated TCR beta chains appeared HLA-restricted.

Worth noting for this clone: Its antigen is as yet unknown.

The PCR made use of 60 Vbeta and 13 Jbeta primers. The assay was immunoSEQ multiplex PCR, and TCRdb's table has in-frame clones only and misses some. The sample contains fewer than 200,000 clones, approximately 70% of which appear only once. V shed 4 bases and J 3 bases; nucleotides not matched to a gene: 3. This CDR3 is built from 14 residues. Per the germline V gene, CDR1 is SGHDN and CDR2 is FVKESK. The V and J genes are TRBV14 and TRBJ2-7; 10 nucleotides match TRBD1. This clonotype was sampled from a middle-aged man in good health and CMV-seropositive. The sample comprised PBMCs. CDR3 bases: TGTGCCAGCAGCCTTAGGACAGGGGGCTACGAGCAGTACTTC. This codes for CASSLRTGGYEQYF.